These 5 T cell receptor beta chains came from one sample sequenced in a study of T cell clonality in common variable immunodeficiency. Generated by immunoSEQ multiplex PCR, the TCRdb table keeps only in-frame clones and is missing some. The table lists more than 9,000 clones, with no singletons. Which antigens these TCRs recognize remains unknown. Study-wide findings and caveats: In common variable immunodeficiency, TCR beta chains reportedly carried fewer deletions and N-nucleotide insertions.

Sequences were obtained from peripheral blood mononuclear cells. These receptors all stem from a human donor with common variable immunodeficiency.

Judged by abundance, this clone is medium-sized (0.01 to 0.1%). The CDR3 extends 3 residues past the end of the read, so its final part is completed from the germline J gene. The chain employs TRBV28 and TRBJ1-1; maybe TRBD1 (6 bases). The CDR3 extends over 14 amino acids. V dropped 5 bases and J dropped 2 bases, with 12 bases sitting between them. Germline V gene data show CDR1 as MDHEN and CDR2 as SYDVKM. This chain's CDR3 is CASSGGALNTEAFF. The covered CDR3 bases are TGTGCCAGCAGTGGGGGGGCCCTCAACACTGAA.

About this clone itself: From the germline J gene comes the end of the CDR3, since the read stops 3 residues before it. This sequence joins TRBV7-8 and TRBJ1-2; D is undetermined. The V end lost 1 base, the J end lost 4 bases, and 10 bases lay between the germline ends. Germline CDR1 and CDR2: SGHVS and FQNEAQ. The CDR3 extends over 14 amino acids. CDR3 amino acids: CASSLGVRSYGYTF. CDR3 DNA, as far as it was read: TGTGCCAGCAGCTTAGGAGTCAGATCCTATGGC.

A word on this clone: The missing CDR3 end, 3 residues past where the read stops, is filled in from the germline J gene. V gene TRBV30 combines with J gene TRBJ2-5; perhaps TRBD1 as D (6 bases). CDR1 and CDR2 from the germline V gene are GTSNPN and SVGIG (reference sequence). Between the trimmed V and J ends, which lost 3 bases and 4 bases, there was a span of 18 bases. The CDR3 runs to 15 residues. CDR3 sequence: CAWSLGLPTGETQYF. The sequenced part of the CDR3 DNA is TGTGCCTGGAGCCTAGGGCTCCCGACAGGAGAGACC.

This clone was found a few times. The read ends 3 residues early relative to the CDR3; the germline J gene fills the gap. Other DNA sequences of this sample code for an identical CDR3. This chain connects TRBV18 to TRBJ2-5; a possible D gene is TRBD1 (6 bases). The germline CDR1 and CDR2 sequences are KGHSH and LQKENI. Trimming took off 3 bases at V and 7 bases at J, with 12 bases between the two ends. This CDR3 contains 13 residues. The chain's CDR3 is CASSPGASGTQYF. The CDR3 DNA, read in part, is TGTGCCAGCTCACCGGGGGCTTCGGGGACC.

CDR3 in amino acids: CASRTGHQPQHF. The sequenced part of the CDR3 DNA is TGTGCCAGTAGGACAGGGCATCAGCCC. The chain recombines TRBV19 with TRBJ1-5; TRBD1 matches at 7 bases. The read is 3 residues too short to cover the CDR3 end, so that end is filled in from the germline J gene. With 6 bases clipped from V and 5 bases from J, the junction kept 1 base outside the gene matches. Germline CDR1 is LNHDA and CDR2 is SQIVND (reference sequence). The length of the CDR3 is 12 residues.